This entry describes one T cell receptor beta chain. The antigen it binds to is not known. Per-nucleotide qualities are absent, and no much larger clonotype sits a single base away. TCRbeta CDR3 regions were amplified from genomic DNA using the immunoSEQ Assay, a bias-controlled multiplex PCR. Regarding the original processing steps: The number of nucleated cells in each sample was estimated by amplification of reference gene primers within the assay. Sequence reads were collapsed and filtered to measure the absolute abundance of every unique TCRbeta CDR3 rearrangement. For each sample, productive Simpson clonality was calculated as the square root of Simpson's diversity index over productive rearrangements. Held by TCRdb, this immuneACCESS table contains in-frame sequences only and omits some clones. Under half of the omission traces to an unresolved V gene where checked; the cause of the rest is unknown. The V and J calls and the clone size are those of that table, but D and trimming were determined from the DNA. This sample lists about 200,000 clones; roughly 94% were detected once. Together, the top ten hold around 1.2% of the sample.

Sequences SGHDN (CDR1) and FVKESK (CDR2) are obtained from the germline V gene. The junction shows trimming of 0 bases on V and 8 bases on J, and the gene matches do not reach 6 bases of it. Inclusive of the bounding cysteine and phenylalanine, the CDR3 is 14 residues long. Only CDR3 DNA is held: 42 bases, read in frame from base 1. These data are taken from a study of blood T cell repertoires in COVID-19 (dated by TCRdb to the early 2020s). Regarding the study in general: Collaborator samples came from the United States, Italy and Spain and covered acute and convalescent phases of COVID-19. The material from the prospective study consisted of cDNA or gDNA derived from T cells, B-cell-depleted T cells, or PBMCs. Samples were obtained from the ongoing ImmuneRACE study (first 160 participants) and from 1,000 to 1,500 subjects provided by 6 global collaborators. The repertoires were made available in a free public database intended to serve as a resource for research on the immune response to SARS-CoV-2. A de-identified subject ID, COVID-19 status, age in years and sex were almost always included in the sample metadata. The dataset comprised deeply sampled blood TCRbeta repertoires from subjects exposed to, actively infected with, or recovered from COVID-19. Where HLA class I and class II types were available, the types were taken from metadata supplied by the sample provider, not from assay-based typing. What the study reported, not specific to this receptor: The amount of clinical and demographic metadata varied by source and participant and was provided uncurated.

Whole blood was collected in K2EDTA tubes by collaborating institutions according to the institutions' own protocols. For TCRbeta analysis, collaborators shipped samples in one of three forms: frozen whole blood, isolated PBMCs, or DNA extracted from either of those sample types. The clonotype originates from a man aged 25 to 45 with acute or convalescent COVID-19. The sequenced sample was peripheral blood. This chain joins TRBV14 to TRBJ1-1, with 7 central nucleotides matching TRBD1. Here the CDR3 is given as CASSQDRQDREAFF. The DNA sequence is TGTGCCAGCAGCCAAGATCGACAGGACAGGGAAGCTTTCTTT.